This T cell receptor beta chain was identified during a study of blood T cell repertoires in COVID-19. Across the study: Samples taken during acute and convalescent COVID-19 were collected in the United States, Italy and Spain. Sources were T cells, B-cell-depleted T cells, or PBMCs; the material itself was cDNA or gDNA.

Repertoires were generated with immunoSEQ multiplex PCR, while TCRdb's copy carries only in-frame clones and drops some. The top ten hold under 8.5% of the sample, which has approximately 500,000 clones, around 90% seen once. This CDR3 is 12 amino acids long. V lost 0 bases, J lost 14 bases, and 12 bases lay in between. Germline lookup yields CDR1 SGHDN and CDR2 FVKESK. This rearrangement joins TRBV14 to TRBJ2-3; D may be TRBD1 (5 bases). Sequenced sample: peripheral blood. The sequence was obtained from a woman aged 50 to 60 with COVID-19, enrolled during active disease. The CDR3 coding sequence is TGTGCCAGCAGCCAAGATCGGGTGACAGTGTATTTT. As protein: CASSQDRVTVYF.